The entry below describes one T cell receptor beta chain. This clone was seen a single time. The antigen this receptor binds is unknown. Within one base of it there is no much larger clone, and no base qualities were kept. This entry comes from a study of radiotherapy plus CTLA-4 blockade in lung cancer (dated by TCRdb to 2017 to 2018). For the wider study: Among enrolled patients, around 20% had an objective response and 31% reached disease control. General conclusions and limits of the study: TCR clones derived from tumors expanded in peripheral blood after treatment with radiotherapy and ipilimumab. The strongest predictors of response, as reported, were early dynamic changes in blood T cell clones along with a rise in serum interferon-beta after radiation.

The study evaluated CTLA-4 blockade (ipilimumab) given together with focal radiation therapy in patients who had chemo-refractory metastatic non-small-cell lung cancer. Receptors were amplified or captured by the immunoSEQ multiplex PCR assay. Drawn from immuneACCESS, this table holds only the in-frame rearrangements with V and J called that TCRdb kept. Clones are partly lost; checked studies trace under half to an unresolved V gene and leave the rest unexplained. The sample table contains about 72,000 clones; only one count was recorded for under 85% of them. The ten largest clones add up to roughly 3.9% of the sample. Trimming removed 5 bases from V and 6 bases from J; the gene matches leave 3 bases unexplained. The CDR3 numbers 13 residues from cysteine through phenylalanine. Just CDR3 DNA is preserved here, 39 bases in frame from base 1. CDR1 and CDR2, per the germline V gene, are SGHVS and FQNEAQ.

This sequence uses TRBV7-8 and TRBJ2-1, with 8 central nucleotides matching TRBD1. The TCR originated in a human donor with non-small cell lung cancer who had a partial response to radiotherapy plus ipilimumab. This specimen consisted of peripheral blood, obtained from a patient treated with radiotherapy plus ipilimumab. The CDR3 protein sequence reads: CASSIDRGNEQFF. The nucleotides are TGTGCCAGCAGCATCGACAGGGGCAATGAGCAGTTCTTC.